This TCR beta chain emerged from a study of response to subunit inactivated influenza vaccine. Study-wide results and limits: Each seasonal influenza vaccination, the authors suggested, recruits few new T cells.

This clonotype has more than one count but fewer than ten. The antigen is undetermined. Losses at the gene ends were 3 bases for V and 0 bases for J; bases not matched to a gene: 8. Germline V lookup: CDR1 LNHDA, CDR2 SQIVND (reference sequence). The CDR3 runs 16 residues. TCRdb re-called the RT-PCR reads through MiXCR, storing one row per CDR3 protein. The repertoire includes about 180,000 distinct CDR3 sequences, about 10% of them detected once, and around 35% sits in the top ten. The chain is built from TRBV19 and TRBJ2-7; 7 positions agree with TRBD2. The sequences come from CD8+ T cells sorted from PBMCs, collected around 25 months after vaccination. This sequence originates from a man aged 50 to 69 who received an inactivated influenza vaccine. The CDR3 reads CASSIDPAGPSYEQYF. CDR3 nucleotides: TGTGCCAGTAGTATTGATCCAGCGGGGCCCTCCTACGAGCAGTACTTC.